The text below deals with one T cell receptor (beta chain). Its binding antigen is unknown. Per-base qualities were not stored, and no clone one base away is much larger. This sample is drawn from a study of blood T cell repertoires in COVID-19 (dated by TCRdb to 2018 to 2021). Regarding the study in general: Samples covering the acute and convalescent phases of COVID-19 were provided by collaborators in the United States, Italy and Spain. The material from the prospective study consisted of cDNA or gDNA derived from T cells, B-cell-depleted T cells, or PBMCs. Deeply sampled blood TCRbeta repertoires from subjects exposed to, actively infected with, or recovered from COVID-19 were included in the dataset. The repertoires were released in a freely available public database meant as a resource for research on the immune response to SARS-CoV-2. The samples were drawn from the first 160 participants of the ongoing ImmuneRACE study and from roughly 1,300 subjects provided by 6 global collaborators. A de-identified subject ID, COVID-19 status, age in years and sex were almost always included in the sample metadata. HLA class I and class II types, where available, came from metadata supplied by the sample provider rather than from assay-based typing.

Results the study describes overall, beyond this receptor: The amount of clinical and demographic metadata varied by source and participant and was provided uncurated.

The immunoSEQ Assay, a bias-controlled multiplex PCR, was used to amplify TCRbeta CDR3 regions from genomic DNA. The original methods were these. Nucleated cell counts per sample were estimated from amplification of reference gene primers within the assay. To quantify the absolute abundance of each unique TCRbeta CDR3 rearrangement, sequence reads were collapsed and filtered. For each sample, productive Simpson clonality was calculated as the square root of Simpson's diversity index across productive rearrangements. Here the immuneACCESS table is served through TCRdb, limited to in-frame sequences with V and J called. Missing clones are a known gap in these copies; in checked studies unresolved V genes cover under half, and the rest lacks a known reason. V and J calls and clone size are given by that table; D and trimming were obtained from the DNA. The sample table holds under 300,000 clones, of which about 85% were seen once. The biggest ten clones account for around 6% of the sample.

The CDR3 holds 18 amino acids from the cysteine to the phenylalanine. Left in the record is the CDR3 DNA by itself, 54 bases read in frame from the first base. At the junction V is shortened by 6 bases and J by 0 bases; bases outside the gene matches: 12. CDR1 and CDR2 (SNHLY, FYNNEI) derive from the germline V gene. Participants in the prospective study were enrolled through a virtual design, were aged 18 to 89 years, and lived in about 25 United States geographic areas. Cohort assignment in the prospective study relied on participant-reported clinical history from a screening survey and a study questionnaire. In the prospective study, mobile phlebotomists collected whole blood, serum and a nasopharyngeal or oropharyngeal swab from each participant. Participants in the prospective study had the option to provide additional blood draws and questionnaires over a roughly two-month period. Before DNA extraction, blood samples from the prospective study were shipped at room temperature or frozen.

Source material: PBMCs or T cells enriched from blood (not recorded which). This receptor was taken from a woman in her 30s with acute COVID-19. The sequence links TRBV2 to TRBJ1-5; a stretch of 9 junction bases matches TRBD1. The CDR3 protein is CASSEPGQGTYSNQPQHF. At the DNA level, the sequence is TGTGCCAGCAGCGAACCGGGACAGGGAACCTATAGCAATCAGCCCCAGCATTTT. The variable domain in full, with residues beyond the CDR3 obtained from the reference TRBV2 and TRBJ1-5 genes, is EPEVTQTPSHQVTQMGQEVILRCVPISNHLYFYWYRQILGQKVEFLVSFYNNEISEKSEIFDDQFSVERPDGSNFTLKIRSTKLEDSAMYFCASSEPGQGTYSNQPQHFGDGTRLSIL.